This TCR beta chain emerged from a study of blood T cell repertoires in COVID-19. Study details: Material from acute and convalescent COVID-19 was sourced from the United States, Italy and Spain. PBMCs, B-cell-depleted T cells, or T cells were the source of the cDNA or gDNA that made up the material.

Methods used by the authors: Reference gene primer amplification in the assay estimated nucleated cell counts. Here immunoSEQ multiplex PCR was the method, and the copy in TCRdb shows in-frame clones only, minus some. V and J calls and clone size follow that table, whereas D and trimming were derived from the DNA. The repertoire includes tens of thousands of clones, 88% of them detected once, and around 1.2% sits in the top ten. This CDR3 contains 15 residues. Trimming shortened V by 5 bases and J by 0 bases, and 8 bases separated the two germline ends. Germline-derived CDR1 and CDR2 are MNHEY and SVGAGI.

Sequenced: peripheral blood. The gene calls are TRBV6-5 and TRBJ2-6, with D unclear. The TCR was taken from a woman aged 55-70 years with acute or convalescent COVID-19. Here the CDR3 reads CASSPVLSGANVLTF. Written as DNA, the CDR3 is TGTGCCAGCAGTCCGGTCCTCTCTGGGGCCAACGTCCTGACTTTC.